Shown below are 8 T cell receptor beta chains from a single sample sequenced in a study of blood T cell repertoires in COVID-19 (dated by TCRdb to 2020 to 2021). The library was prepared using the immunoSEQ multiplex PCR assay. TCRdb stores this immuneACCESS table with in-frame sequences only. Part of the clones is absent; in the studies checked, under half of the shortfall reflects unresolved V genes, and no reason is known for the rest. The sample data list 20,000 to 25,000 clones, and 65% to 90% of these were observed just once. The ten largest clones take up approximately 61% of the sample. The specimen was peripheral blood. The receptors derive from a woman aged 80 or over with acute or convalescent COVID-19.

The CDR3 sequence: CASSLVDRGPYEQYF. The CDR3 bases are TGTGCCAGCAGCTTAGTGGACAGGGGGCCGTACGAGCAGTACTTC. The rearrangement joins TRBV7-2 to TRBJ2-7; 11 bases are shared with TRBD1. The length of the CDR3 is 15 residues. The ends lost 1 base at V and 4 bases at J; junction bases unmatched: 3. Germline CDR1 and CDR2: SGHTA and FQGNSA.

The CDR3 here is CASSPLGDRDDGYTF. CDR3 bases: TGTGCCAGCTCACCTTTGGGGGACAGGGATGATGGCTACACCTTC. The chain couples TRBV18 to TRBJ1-2, with TRBD1 identical over 9 bases. J gave up 6 bases and V 3 bases, and 8 bases lay outside the gene matches. Germline V gene sequence: CDR1 KGHSH, CDR2 LQKENI. The CDR3 sequence is 15 residues long.

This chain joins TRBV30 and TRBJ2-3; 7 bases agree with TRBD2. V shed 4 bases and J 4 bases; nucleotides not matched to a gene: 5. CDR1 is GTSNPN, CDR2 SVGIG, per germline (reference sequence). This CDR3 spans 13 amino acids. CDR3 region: CAWTGGGADTQYF. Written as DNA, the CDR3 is TGTGCCTGGACAGGCGGGGGAGCAGATACGCAGTATTTT.

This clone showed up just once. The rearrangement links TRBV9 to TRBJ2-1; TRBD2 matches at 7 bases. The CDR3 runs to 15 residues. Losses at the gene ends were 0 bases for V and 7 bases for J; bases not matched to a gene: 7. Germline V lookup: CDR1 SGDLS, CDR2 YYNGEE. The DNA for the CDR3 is TGTGCCAGCAGCGTAGAGGGAGGGCCTTGGAATGAGCAGTTCTTC. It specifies CASSVEGGPWNEQFF.

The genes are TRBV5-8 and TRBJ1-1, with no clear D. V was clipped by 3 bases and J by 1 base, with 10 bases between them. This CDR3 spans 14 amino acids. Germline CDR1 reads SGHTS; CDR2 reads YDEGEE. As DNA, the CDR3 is TGTGCCAGCAGCTCGAGGGTTGGGAACACTGAAGCTTTCTTT. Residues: CASSSRVGNTEAFF.

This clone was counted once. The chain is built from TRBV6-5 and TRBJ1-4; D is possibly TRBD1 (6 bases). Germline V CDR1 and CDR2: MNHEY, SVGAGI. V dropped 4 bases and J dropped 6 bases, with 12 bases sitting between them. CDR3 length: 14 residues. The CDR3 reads CASSSQGEDEKLFF. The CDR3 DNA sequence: TGTGCCAGCAGTTCACAGGGCGAGGATGAAAAACTGTTTTTT.

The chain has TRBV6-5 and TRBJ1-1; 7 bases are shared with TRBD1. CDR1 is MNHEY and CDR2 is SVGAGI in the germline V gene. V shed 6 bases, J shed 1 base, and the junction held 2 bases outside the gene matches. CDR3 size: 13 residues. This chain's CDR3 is CASRGQPNTEAFF. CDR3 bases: TGTGCCAGCAGGGGACAGCCGAACACTGAAGCTTTCTTT.

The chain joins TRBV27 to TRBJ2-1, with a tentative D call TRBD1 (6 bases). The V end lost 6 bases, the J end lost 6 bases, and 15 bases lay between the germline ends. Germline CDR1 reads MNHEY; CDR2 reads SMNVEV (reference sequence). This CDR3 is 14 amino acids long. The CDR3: CASRLGGVGNEQFF. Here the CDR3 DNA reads TGTGCCAGCAGGCTAGGGGGAGTCGGCAATGAGCAGTTCTTC.